This T cell receptor beta chain appears in the sequencing data of a study of response to subunit inactivated influenza vaccine. This clonotype was seen only a few times. Its antigen is not known. CDR3 length equals 13 residues. V lost 5 bases to trimming and J lost 0 bases, with 8 bases between them. Germline V gene sequence: CDR1 SGHVS, CDR2 FQNEAQ. MiXCR was run by TCRdb on the RT-PCR reads, yielding one entry per CDR3 protein. The data hold under 550,000 distinct CDR3 sequences, with 7.5% to 8.5% observed a single time. Study results and limitations: A suggestion made by the authors is that each seasonal influenza vaccination recruits few new T cells.

The input for sequencing was PBMCs from blood, taken 23 months after vaccination. The sequence came from a man aged 45 to 75 who received an inactivated influenza vaccine. The chain combines TRBV7-8 with TRBJ2-7, with D unclear. CDR3 loop: CASSTRPSYEQYF. The CDR3 nucleotides read TGTGCCAGCAGCACAAGGCCCTCCTACGAGCAGTACTTC.